Listed here is a single TCR beta chain. What it binds is not known. This specimen comes from a study of shared clonotypes between healthy human individuals. Points from the study as a whole: Compared with clonotypes that all four donors shared, non-shared clonotypes had lower generation probabilities.

Repertoires were generated with immunoSEQ multiplex PCR, while TCRdb's copy carries only in-frame clones and drops some. The data show 2 million to 2.5 million clones, with approximately 95% seen just once and 0.35% to 0.45% held by the top ten. All of the donors resided in Nashville, Tennessee, and each was a Caucasian adult. Trimming shortened V by 10 bases and J by 7 bases, and 26 bases separated the two germline ends. The germline gives CDR1 MNHEY, CDR2 SMNVEV (reference sequence). The length of the CDR3 is 15 residues. The source of this sequence is a young man in good health. Some clones in this sample may be carry-over from other donors' samples. This chain joins TRBV27 and TRBJ2-7; D may be TRBD1 or TRBD2 (6 bases each). Sequencing was carried out using naive CD4+ T cells from PBMCs. Described subset: CD45RA+ positively selected. The CDR3 DNA follows: TGTGCCACAAGGGGGGCGGGAAAGGCCATGGCTGAGCAGTACTTC. This sequence encodes CATRGAGKAMAEQYF.